Below are 17 T cell receptor beta chains sequenced from a single sample in a study of immune cell composition in non-small cell lung cancer. Profiled with immunoSEQ multiplex PCR; TCRdb holds only in-frame clones, not every one. The sample carries several thousand clones, over 60% recorded once. Sequencing was carried out using lung tumor tissue. All receptors come from a human donor with non-small cell lung cancer.

The J gene is TRBJ2-2, the V gene TRBV9; perhaps TRBD2 as D (6 bases). Per the germline V gene, CDR1 is SGDLS and CDR2 is YYNGEE. CDR3 size: 14 residues. V shed 3 bases and J shed 5 bases, with 11 bases lying between them. Written as DNA, the CDR3 is TGTGCCAGCAGCGCACTTGGGGGGACCGGGGAGCTGTTTTTT. It codes for CASSALGGTGELFF. Variable domain in full (rest from reference TRBV9 and TRBJ2-2): DSGVTQTPKHLITATGQRVTLRCSPRSGDLSVYWYQQSLDQGLQFLIQYYNGEERAKGNILERFSAQQFPDLHSELNLSSLELGDSALYFCASSALGGTGELFFGEGSRLTVL.

The chain employs TRBV27 and TRBJ1-1; no clear D. This CDR3 has 16 residues. V was cut by 8 bases and J by 0 bases, with 19 bases left in between. Germline loops: CDR1 MNHEY, CDR2 SMNVEV (reference sequence). Here the CDR3 DNA reads TGTGCCAGCGGGAGGTTCGAACAGTACATGAACACTGAAGCTTTCTTT. Translating gives CASGRFEQYMNTEAFF.

This chain uses TRBV5-5 with TRBJ2-3; D gene unclear. Trimming pared 4 bases from V and 0 bases from J, leaving 12 bases between. Looked up from germline, CDR1 is SGHKS and CDR2 is YYEKEE (reference sequence). CDR3 length equals 15 residues. CDR3: CASSPFFRSTDTQYF. The CDR3 DNA reads TGTGCCAGCAGCCCATTTTTTCGGAGCACAGATACGCAGTATTTT.

This sequence joins TRBV11-1 and TRBJ1-1, with a tentative D call TRBD1 (6 bases). Germline CDR1 SGHAT, CDR2 FQDESV (reference sequence). V was pared by 4 bases and J by 7 bases, with 19 bases between. The CDR3 runs to 15 residues. This chain's CDR3 is CASSSTRGSVNEAFF. CDR3 coding DNA: TGTGCCAGCAGCTCCACCAGGGGATCAGTGAATGAAGCTTTCTTT.

The chain couples TRBV18 to TRBJ2-2, with TRBD1 as a possible D gene (5 bases). From germline, CDR1 is KGHSH and CDR2 LQKENI. The CDR3 is 15 residues long. Trimming stripped 6 bases from V and 3 bases from J, with 14 bases between. The CDR3 DNA reads TGTGCCAGCTCTCGACAGTTTTCGGACACCGGGGAGCTGTTTTTT. As protein: CASSRQFSDTGELFF.

The chain combines TRBV15 with TRBJ2-3; 10 nucleotides agree with TRBD1. With 5 bases clipped from V and 4 bases from J, the junction kept 6 bases outside the gene matches. Per the germline V gene, CDR1 is LNHNV and CDR2 is YYDKDF (reference sequence). The length of the CDR3 is 15 residues. Written as DNA, the CDR3 is TGTGCCACCAGCGCACGACAGGGGGCCGCAGATACGCAGTATTTT. This translates into CATSARQGAADTQYF.

This chain joins TRBV19 and TRBJ2-1, with TRBD1 as a possible D gene (6 bases). Germline CDR1 LNHDA, CDR2 SQIVND (reference sequence). This CDR3 region has 13 residues. Trimming left V 6 bases short and J 8 bases short, with 14 bases between. The CDR3 bases are TGTGCCAGTAGCTGGACTGGGGGCTATGAGCAGTTCTTC. It yields the protein CASSWTGGYEQFF.

This clone has just a few counts. The chain links TRBV10-3 to TRBJ1-6; maybe TRBD1 (6 bases). The CDR3 length is 15 residues. In germline, CDR1 is ENHRY, CDR2 SYGVKD. Trimming cost V 6 bases and J 7 bases, with 16 bases left between them. Written as DNA, the CDR3 is TGTGCCATCAGCGGAACAGGGAGGGCAAATTCACCCCTCCACTTT. This encodes CAISGTGRANSPLHF.

The V and J genes are TRBV4-1 and TRBJ2-7, with TRBD1 identical over 9 bases. This CDR3 comprises 17 residues. The V gene's germline CDR1 is MGHRA and CDR2 YSYEKL. Germline trimming cut 5 bases from V and 5 bases from J; bases unmatched to any gene: 16. CDR3 amino acids: CASSSDPPGQGRDEQYF. The CDR3 nucleotides are TGCGCCAGCAGCTCCGACCCTCCGGGACAGGGTCGGGACGAGCAGTACTTC.

The chain carries TRBV6-6 and TRBJ2-3, with TRBD1 matching over 7 bases. CDR1 and CDR2 from the germline V gene are MNHNY and SVGAGI (reference sequence). This CDR3 is built from 13 residues. V lost 5 bases to trimming and J lost 4 bases; unmatched junction nucleotides: 3. CDR3 protein: CASSLDRADTQYF. The CDR3 coding sequence is TGTGCCAGCAGTCTAGACAGGGCAGATACGCAGTATTTT.

V gene TRBV9 combines with J gene TRBJ2-7; D is undetermined. Germline V gene sequence: CDR1 SGDLS, CDR2 YYNGEE. The CDR3 runs 15 residues. The V gene lost 1 base and the J gene lost 0 bases, with 11 bases spanning the gap. The DNA of the CDR3 is TGTGCCAGCAGCGTAAGCATGAGGTCCTCCTACGAGCAGTACTTC. Protein sequence: CASSVSMRSSYEQYF.

This clone was observed a few times. The gene calls are TRBV5-8 and TRBJ1-2; TRBD1 is a possible D gene (5 bases). V dropped 4 bases and J dropped 4 bases, with 11 bases sitting between them. Germline assignment: CDR1 SGHTS and CDR2 YDEGEE. There are 13 residues in the CDR3. Here the CDR3 DNA reads TGTGCCAGCAGCCTCACAGGTTTCTATGGCTACACCTTC. Translation: CASSLTGFYGYTF. Full variable domain (missing parts from reference TRBV5-8 and TRBJ1-2): EAGVTQSPTHLIKTRGQQATLRCSPISGHTSVYWYQQALGLGLQFLLWYDEGEERNRGNFPPRFSGRQFPNYSSELNVNALELEDSALYLCASSLTGFYGYTFGSGTRLTVV.

The V and J genes are TRBV10-1 and TRBJ1-1; D is perhaps TRBD1 (6 bases). The CDR3 sequence is 15 residues long. V lost 2 bases and J 0 bases, leaving 10 bases between the germline ends. Germline assignment: CDR1 WNHNN and CDR2 SYGVQD (reference sequence). CDR3 region: CASSEDRTMNTEAFF. The DNA of the CDR3 is TGCGCCAGCAGTGAGGACAGGACCATGAACACTGAAGCTTTCTTT.

The rearrangement joins TRBV4-2 to TRBJ2-2; 7 bases match TRBD1. The CDR3 runs 16 residues. V trimming: 4 bases; J trimming: 2 bases; junction bases outside the gene matches: 7. Germline V lookup: CDR1 LGHNA, CDR2 YNFKEQ. CDR3 in amino acids: CASSPYQGDNTGELFF. The CDR3, as DNA: TGTGCCAGCAGCCCGTATCAGGGGGACAACACCGGGGAGCTGTTTTTT.

The chain links TRBV4-3 to TRBJ2-7; 9 nucleotides align to TRBD1. The germline gives CDR1 LGHNA, CDR2 YSLEER. The V and J ends lost 4 bases and 1 base, in that order; junction bases with no gene match: 14. The CDR3 length is 18 residues. The CDR3 spells CASSRGSTGQGSSYEQYF. The DNA for the CDR3 is TGCGCCAGCAGCCGGGGAAGTACTGGACAGGGGTCTTCCTACGAGCAGTACTTC.

This clone came up a few times. The genes are TRBV15 and TRBJ1-4; no clear D gene. CDR1 is LNHNV and CDR2 is YYDKDF in the germline V gene (reference sequence). The CDR3 runs 12 residues. V lost 1 base and J lost 10, with 7 bases in between. CDR3 bases: TGTGCCACCAGCAGAGCGGAGGGAAAACTGTTTTTT. Translation gives CATSRAEGKLFF.

J is TRBJ2-2 and V is TRBV18; D not certain. The germline gives CDR1 KGHSH, CDR2 LQKENI. The germline V and J ends were trimmed by 0 bases and 5 bases, with 7 bases remaining between them. The CDR3 has 14 residues. The CDR3 sequence: CASSPPHGTGELFF. The CDR3 nucleotides read TGTGCCAGCTCACCACCGCACGGGACCGGGGAGCTGTTTTTT.